This record concerns one TCR beta chain sequence. Its antigen is currently unknown. This CDR3 is also generated by other DNA sequences in the sample. Assay used: immunoSEQ multiplex PCR; TCRdb lists only in-frame clones, some missing. The sample has more than 30,000 clones; about 70% are singletons. The source of the sample is a study of cytotoxic CD8 clonotypes in ibrutinib-treated CLL. Broader study findings: Patients had baseline clonality above age-matched healthy donors, and this clonality moved with circulating CD8+ T-cell counts. Higher clonality was seen at ibrutinib response and a return toward baseline at progression.

This CDR3 is 13 amino acids long. Trimming removed 1 base from V and 7 bases from J, with 10 bases in between. Germline V lookup: CDR1 SGHDN, CDR2 FVKESK. The source of this sequence is a human donor with chronic lymphocytic leukemia. The input for sequencing was PBMCs, taken before ibrutinib treatment. The chain uses TRBV14 and TRBJ1-2; the D gene is possibly TRBD1 (6 bases). Here the CDR3 DNA reads TGTGCCAGCAGCCAAGTTTCAGGGGTTGGCTACACCTTC. Protein sequence: CASSQVSGVGYTF.